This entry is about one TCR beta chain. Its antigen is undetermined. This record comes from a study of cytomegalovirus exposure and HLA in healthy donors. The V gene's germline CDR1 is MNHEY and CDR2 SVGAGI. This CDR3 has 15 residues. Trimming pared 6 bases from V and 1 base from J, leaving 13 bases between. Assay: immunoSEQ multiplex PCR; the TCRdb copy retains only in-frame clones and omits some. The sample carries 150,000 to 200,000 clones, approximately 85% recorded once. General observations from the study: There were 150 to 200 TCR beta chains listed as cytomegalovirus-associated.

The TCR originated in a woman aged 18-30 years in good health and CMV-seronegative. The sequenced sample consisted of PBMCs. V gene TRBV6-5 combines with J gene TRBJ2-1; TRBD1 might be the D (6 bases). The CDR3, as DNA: TGTGCCAGCAGACTAGACAGGTGGTCCTACAATGAGCAGTTCTTC. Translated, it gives CASRLDRWSYNEQFF.